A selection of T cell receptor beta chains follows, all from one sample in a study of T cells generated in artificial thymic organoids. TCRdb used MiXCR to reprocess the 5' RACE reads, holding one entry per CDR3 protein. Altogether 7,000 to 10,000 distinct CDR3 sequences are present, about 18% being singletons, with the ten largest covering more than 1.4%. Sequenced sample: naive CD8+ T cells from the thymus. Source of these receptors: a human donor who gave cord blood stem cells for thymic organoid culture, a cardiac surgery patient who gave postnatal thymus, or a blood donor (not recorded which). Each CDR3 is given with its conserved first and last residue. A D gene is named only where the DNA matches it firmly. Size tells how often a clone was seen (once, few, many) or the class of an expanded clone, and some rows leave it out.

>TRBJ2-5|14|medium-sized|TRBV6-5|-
CASSYTGQQETQYF
TGTGCCAGCAGTTACACAGGGCAGCAAGAGACCCAGTACTTC
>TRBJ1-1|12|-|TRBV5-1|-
CASRDEDTEAFF
TGCGCCAGCAGGGACGAGGACACTGAAGCTTTCTTT
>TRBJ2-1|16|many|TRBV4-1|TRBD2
CASSQDIAGTTMRQFF
TGCGCCAGCAGCCAAGACATAGCGGGAACTACAATGAGGCAGTTCTTC
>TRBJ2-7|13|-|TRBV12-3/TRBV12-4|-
CASSFTRLYEQYF
TGTGCCAGCAGTTTCACCCGGCTCTACGAGCAGTACTTC
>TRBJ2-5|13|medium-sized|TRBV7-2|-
CASDIGGAETQYF
TGTGCCAGCGACATAGGGGGGGCGGAGACCCAGTACTTC
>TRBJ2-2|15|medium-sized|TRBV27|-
CASSFEGEGTGELFF
TGTGCCAGCAGTTTTGAAGGGGAAGGGACCGGGGAGCTGTTTTTT
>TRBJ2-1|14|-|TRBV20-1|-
CSDRGWRDHNEQFF
TGCAGTGATAGAGGTTGGAGGGACCACAATGAGCAGTTCTTC
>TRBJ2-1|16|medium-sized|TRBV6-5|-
CASSYAVDPTYNEQFF
TGTGCCAGCAGTTACGCGGTGGACCCAACCTACAATGAGCAGTTCTTC
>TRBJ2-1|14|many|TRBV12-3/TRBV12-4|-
CASSLDLGGNEQFF
TGTGCCAGCAGTTTAGATTTGGGGGGCAATGAGCAGTTCTTC
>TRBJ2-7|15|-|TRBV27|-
CASSLKGSGTYEQYF
TGTGCCAGCAGTTTAAAGGGGAGTGGGACCTACGAGCAGTACTTC
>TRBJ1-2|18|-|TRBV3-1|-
CASSQRTQGTPLNYGYTF
TGTGCCAGCAGCCAACGGACCCAGGGCACCCCTCTAAACTATGGCTACACCTTC
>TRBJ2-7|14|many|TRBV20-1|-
CSANWGATTYEQYF
TGCAGTGCAAACTGGGGGGCGACGACCTACGAGCAGTACTTC
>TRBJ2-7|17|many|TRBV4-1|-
CASSYDRSYPNYHEQYF
TGCGCCAGCAGCTATGACAGGTCTTATCCCAACTACCACGAGCAGTACTTC
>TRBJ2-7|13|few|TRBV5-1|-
CASSLGQSYEQYF
TGCGCCAGCAGCTTGGGACAGAGCTACGAGCAGTACTTC
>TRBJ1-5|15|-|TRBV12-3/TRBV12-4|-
CASSLKLVLNQPQHF
TGTGCCAGCAGTTTAAAGTTGGTTCTGAATCAGCCCCAGCATTTT
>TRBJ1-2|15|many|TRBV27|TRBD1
CASSPWTGINYGYTF
TGTGCCAGCAGTCCCTGGACAGGGATTAACTATGGCTACACCTTC
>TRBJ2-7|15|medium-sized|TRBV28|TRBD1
CASSFPETGAYEQYF
TGTGCCAGCAGTTTCCCCGAGACAGGGGCCTACGAGCAGTACTTC